Listed below are T cell receptor beta chains from one sample, sequenced in a study of T cell responses to AZD1222 COVID-19 vaccine. Sequencing was performed with immunoSEQ multiplex PCR; in TCRdb, only in-frame clones are kept and a portion is missing. The table records about 150,000 clones, 90% of them present only once. Here the sequenced sample was peripheral blood, taken on day 0 of AZD1222 vaccination. These TCRs come from an adult in good health. Each CDR3 is given with its conserved first and last residue. Expanded clones get a size class; other rows say once, few or many, or leave the size out.

j_call clone_size v_call cdr3_aa
TRBJ2-7 once TRBV3-1/TRBV3-2 CASSQAQALNEQYF
TRBJ2-7 - TRBV23-1 CASSPRTGSYEQYF
TRBJ2-4 - TRBV14 CASSPGGYIQYF
TRBJ1-5 - TRBV2 CASSGGGNQPQHF
TRBJ2-1 - TRBV19 CASSKLSQGTLGEQFF
TRBJ2-4 - TRBV7-9 CASSLGSGPSIQYF
TRBJ2-3 few TRBV7-7 CASSSRTVDTQYF
TRBJ1-1 - TRBV29-1 CSVTIGQVNTEAFF
TRBJ2-7 - TRBV3-1/TRBV3-2 CASSPFSAGGISYEQYF
TRBJ2-2 once TRBV6-5 CASTQGSSTGELFF
TRBJ1-6 - TRBV7-9 CASSLGGAWNSPLHF
TRBJ1-5 - TRBV4-3 CASSQDRERYQPQHF
TRBJ1-5 - TRBV28 CASSPDASAGNQPQHF
TRBJ1-2 once TRBV6-5 CASARTANYGYTF
TRBJ1-2 - TRBV29-1 CSPGQDGYTF
TRBJ1-4 - TRBV10-3 CAISEGRGLIEEKLFF
TRBJ2-3 once TRBV7-7 CASSLGGRGGSDTQYF
TRBJ2-3 - TRBV3-1/TRBV3-2 CASSQKSRVTKVTDTQYF
TRBJ1-6 - TRBV30 CATTGVNSPLHF
TRBJ1-3 - TRBV30 CAWGVAGNTIYF
TRBJ2-5 - TRBV10-3 CAISAGLAGSQETQYF
TRBJ1-4 - TRBV4-2 CANSQVASGQGGGNEKLFF
TRBJ2-3 - TRBV14 CASSKRRASGRNPTDTQYF
TRBJ1-1 - TRBV11-2 CASSAVPLGQGNTEAFF
TRBJ1-1 once TRBV5-1 CASSQDINTEAFF
TRBJ2-5 - TRBV5-4 CASSLAPAGAQETQYF
TRBJ2-7 - TRBV9 CASSSGLGVPDEQYF
TRBJ1-1 - TRBV25-1 CASSDEGWGEAFF
TRBJ1-5 - TRBV28 CASSFLQGDTQPQHF
TRBJ2-5 - TRBV9 CASSPPYQETQYF
TRBJ1-3 - TRBV28 CASSFIGTESSGNTIYF
TRBJ2-7 - TRBV5-1 CASSPGGQGVYEQYF
TRBJ1-6 - TRBV5-4 CASSSGQASSPLHF
TRBJ2-1 - TRBV28 CASRQQGYNEQFF
TRBJ2-3 - TRBV5-8 CASRPGLHTQYF
TRBJ1-2 - TRBV7-2 CASSLEVTNYGYTF
TRBJ2-1 - TRBV18 CASSPTSIDEQFF
TRBJ1-5 - TRBV3-1/TRBV3-2 CASSQDNTGQPQHF
TRBJ1-2 - TRBV7-2 CASTNPGVPKGYTF
TRBJ2-7 - TRBV12-3/TRBV12-4 CASSLAPYEQYF
TRBJ1-1 - TRBV7-8 CASSLQKVEGEAFF
TRBJ2-3 - TRBV9 CASSVGDTQYF
TRBJ1-2 - TRBV3-1/TRBV3-2 CASSQTTGGIKGGYTF
TRBJ2-7 once TRBV6-5 CASTSLAGATGEQYF
TRBJ2-6 - TRBV10-2 CASSESGVTSGANVLTF
TRBJ2-3 - TRBV7-9 CAGTWGTLSTDTQYF
TRBJ2-2 - TRBV12-3/TRBV12-4 CAYSGANTGELFF
TRBJ1-2 - TRBV7-8 CASSLARFSLANYGYTF
TRBJ2-7 - TRBV9 CASSITSGRHEQYF
TRBJ1-5 - TRBV30 CAWRVKGGNQPQHF